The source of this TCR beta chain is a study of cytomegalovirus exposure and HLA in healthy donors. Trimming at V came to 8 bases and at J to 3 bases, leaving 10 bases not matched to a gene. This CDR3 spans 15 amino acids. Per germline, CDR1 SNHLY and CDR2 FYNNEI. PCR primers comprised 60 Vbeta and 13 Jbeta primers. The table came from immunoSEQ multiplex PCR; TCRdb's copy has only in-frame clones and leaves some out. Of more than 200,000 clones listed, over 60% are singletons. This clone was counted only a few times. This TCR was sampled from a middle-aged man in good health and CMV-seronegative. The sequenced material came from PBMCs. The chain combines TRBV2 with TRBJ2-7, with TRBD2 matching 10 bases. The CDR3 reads CASRAPSGGDYEQYF. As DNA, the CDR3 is TGTGCCAGCCGGGCCCCTAGCGGGGGAGACTACGAGCAGTACTTC.